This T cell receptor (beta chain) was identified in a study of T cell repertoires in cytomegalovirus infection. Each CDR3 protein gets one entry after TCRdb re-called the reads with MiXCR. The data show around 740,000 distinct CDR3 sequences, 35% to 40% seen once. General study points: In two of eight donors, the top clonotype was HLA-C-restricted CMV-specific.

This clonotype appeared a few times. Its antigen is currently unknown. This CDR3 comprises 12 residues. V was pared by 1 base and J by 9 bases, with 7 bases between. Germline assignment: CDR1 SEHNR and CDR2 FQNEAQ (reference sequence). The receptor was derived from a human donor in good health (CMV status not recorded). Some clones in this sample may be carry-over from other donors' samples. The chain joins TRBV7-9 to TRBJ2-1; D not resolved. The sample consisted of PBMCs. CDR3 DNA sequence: TGTGCCAGCAGCTTAGTGGAATCTGAGCAGTTCTTC. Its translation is CASSLVESEQFF.